A single sample is the source of the 29 T cell receptor beta chains below, sequenced in a study of T cell repertoires in cytomegalovirus infection. For these receptors, no antigen is known. TCRdb called the reads again in MiXCR, with one record for every CDR3 protein. This sample has roughly 150,000 distinct CDR3 sequences, with over 25% found just once. Sequenced material: CD8+ T cells from cultured PBMCs, taken from culture after CMV antigen stimulation. The receptors were gathered from a human donor in good health (CMV status not recorded). Some clones in this sample may be carry-over from other donors' samples.

This clonotype was counted only a few times. The chain is built from TRBV5-4 and TRBJ2-7; TRBD1 or TRBD2 may be the D gene (5 bases each). This CDR3 spans 14 amino acids. Germline V CDR1 and CDR2: SGHNT, YYREEE (reference sequence). The V and J ends lost 3 bases and 0 bases respectively, with 10 bases between them. The CDR3 here is CASSWGPGSYEQYF. CDR3 DNA sequence: TGTGCCAGCAGCTGGGGACCAGGCTCCTACGAGCAGTACTTC.

This clonotype was found many times. This chain uses TRBV19 with TRBJ2-3; the D gene is possibly TRBD1 (6 bases). Looked up from germline, CDR1 is LNHDA and CDR2 is SQIVND (reference sequence). The CDR3 has 14 residues. V dropped 5 bases and J dropped 7 bases, with 16 bases sitting between them. CDR3 sequence: CASSDGVGTNTQYF. The CDR3 bases are TGTGCCAGTAGTGATGGCGTGGGGACAAATACGCAGTATTTT.

V usage is TRBV6-1 and J usage is TRBJ1-1, with D possibly TRBD1 on 6 matching bases. CDR3 size: 12 residues. CDR1 is MNHNS, CDR2 SASEGT, per germline. Trimming stripped 5 bases from V and 11 bases from J, with 15 bases between. The CDR3 loop reads CASSLPTGGAFF. The CDR3 DNA follows: TGTGCCAGCAGTCTACCGACAGGCGGTGCTTTCTTT.

CDR3 region: CASSTLNTGELFF. The CDR3 DNA sequence: TGTGCCAGCAGCACCCTGAACACCGGGGAGCTGTTTTTT. The rearrangement joins TRBV6-5 to TRBJ2-2; D not certain. Germline V lookup: CDR1 MNHEY, CDR2 SVGAGI. The CDR3 covers 13 residues. V was clipped by 6 bases and J by 1 base, with 6 bases between them.

This clonotype was counted many times. The gene calls are TRBV5-6 and TRBJ1-1; unclear D gene. CDR3 length: 13 residues. The germline CDR1 and CDR2 sequences are SGHDT and YYEEEE. V was trimmed by 3 bases and J by 0 bases, leaving 6 bases between them. The CDR3 loop reads CASSWTVNTEAFF. CDR3 nucleotide sequence: TGTGCCAGCAGCTGGACGGTGAACACTGAAGCTTTCTTT.

This clonotype appeared a few times. The chain carries TRBV7-8 and TRBJ2-3; TRBD2 agrees at 13 bases. This CDR3 contains 17 residues. V gave up 5 bases and J gave up 5 bases; unmatched junction bases: 10. Germline V CDR1 and CDR2: SGHVS, FQNEAQ. This chain's CDR3 is CASSPGLAGDTRDTQYF. The CDR3 region has the DNA TGTGCCAGCAGCCCCGGACTAGCGGGGGATACGAGAGATACGCAGTATTTT. Drawing the rest from reference TRBV7-8 and TRBJ2-3, the complete variable domain is GAGVSQSPRYKVAKRGQDVALRCDPISGHVSLFWYQQALGQGPEFLTYFQNEAQLDKSGLPSDRFFAERPEGSVSTLKIQRTQQEDSAVYLCASSPGLAGDTRDTQYFGPGTRLTVL.

The chain has TRBV6-1 and TRBJ1-3, with no clear D. V dropped 6 bases and J dropped 0 bases, with 9 bases sitting between them. Germline V gene lookup returns CDR1 MNHNS and CDR2 SASEGT. This CDR3 is built from 14 residues. In nucleotides, the CDR3 is TGTGCCAGCAGCGAGGGCTTCTCTGGAAACACCATATATTTT. Its protein is CASSEGFSGNTIYF.

V and J are TRBV12-3 or TRBV12-4 and TRBJ2-2, with D perhaps matching TRBD1 (5 bases). The CDR3 covers 12 residues. The CDR3 DNA is TGTGTAGTGACAGAGAACACCGGGGAGCTGTTTTTT. As protein: CVVTENTGELFF.

This rearrangement joins TRBV14 to TRBJ2-7, with D perhaps TRBD1 or TRBD2 (5 bases each). Per germline, CDR1 SGHDN and CDR2 FVKESK. The CDR3 is 14 amino acids. The V end was cut by 1 base, the J end by 2 bases, with 9 bases between. CDR3 sequence reads: CASSQVRGPYEQYF. The DNA for the CDR3 is TGTGCCAGCAGCCAAGTCCGGGGCCCCTACGAGCAGTACTTC.

The rearrangement joins TRBV7-2 to TRBJ2-7; TRBD2 matches 9 bases. The CDR3 spans 16 residues. Germline V lookup: CDR1 SGHTA, CDR2 FQGNSA. J lost 3 bases, V lost 3 bases, and 9 bases had no gene match. In DNA, the CDR3 is TGTGCCAGCAGCTTGCCCTGGCGGGGGGGCGGCTACGAGCAGTACTTC. As protein: CASSLPWRGGGYEQYF.

This clonotype has only a few counts. The chain carries TRBV7-7 and TRBJ2-3, with D unclear. V lost 3 bases and J 3 bases, leaving 7 bases between the germline ends. The CDR3 extends over 13 amino acids. The V gene's germline CDR1 is SSHAT and CDR2 FNYEAQ (reference sequence). Written as DNA, the CDR3 is TGTGCCAGCAGCTTCGCCCCGACAGATACGCAGTATTTT. Residues: CASSFAPTDTQYF.

In this sample, this clonotype turned up once. This rearrangement joins TRBV29-1 to TRBJ1-2, with TRBD1 as a possible D gene (5 bases). This CDR3 is 12 amino acids long. Germline V gives CDR1 SQVTM, CDR2 ANQGSEA. The V end lost 4 bases, the J end lost 8 bases, and 14 bases lay between the germline ends. The CDR3 is CSVVEGLRGYTF. Here the CDR3 DNA reads TGCAGCGTTGTGGAGGGGCTTCGGGGCTACACCTTC.

The CDR3 DNA reads TGTGCCAGCAGTCCACAACGCGGCGGCGCAGATACGCAGTATTTT. Its translation: CASSPQRGGADTQYF. The rearrangement links TRBV12-3 or TRBV12-4 to TRBJ2-3, with D unresolved. V was cut by 5 bases and J by 4 bases, with 16 bases left in between. The CDR3 spans 15 residues.

This clonotype was detected a few times. This chain joins TRBV29-1 and TRBJ1-1; D unclear. This CDR3 has 13 residues. Germline V gene lookup returns CDR1 SQVTM and CDR2 ANQGSEA. V was clipped by 7 bases and J by 0 bases, with 12 bases between them. This CDR3 is CSAEPGLNTEAFF. The CDR3 DNA reads as TGCAGCGCAGAACCCGGGTTGAACACTGAAGCTTTCTTT.

This clonotype came up a few times. V and J are TRBV7-2 and TRBJ2-1; no reliable D call. From germline, CDR1 is SGHTA and CDR2 FQGNSA. The CDR3 is 15 residues long. With 5 bases removed from V and 0 bases from J, the gap between germline ends came to 11 bases. CDR3 sequence reads: CASSLSGASYNEQFF. The CDR3 DNA reads as TGTGCCAGCAGCCTTTCGGGTGCCTCCTACAATGAGCAGTTCTTC.

This clonotype was picked up a small number of times. The chain has TRBV6-1 and TRBJ1-5, with a tentative D call TRBD1 (5 bases). CDR3 length: 17 residues. In germline, CDR1 is MNHNS, CDR2 SASEGT. The ends were cut back, 9 bases at V and 0 bases at J, with 21 bases in the middle. CDR3: CASFGVWEGYSNQPQHF. The CDR3 nucleotides read TGTGCCAGTTTCGGGGTTTGGGAGGGGTATAGCAATCAGCCCCAGCATTTT.

This clonotype was picked up a small number of times. This chain connects TRBV7-6 to TRBJ2-7; tentatively, D is TRBD2 (6 bases). The V gene lost 5 bases and the J gene lost 2 bases, with 10 bases spanning the gap. This CDR3 comprises 13 residues. Germline V gives CDR1 SGHVS, CDR2 FNYEAQ. The CDR3 DNA is TGTGCCAGCAGCCTGAGGGAGGCCTACGAGCAGTACTTC. This gives the protein CASSLREAYEQYF.

The gene calls are TRBV13 and TRBJ2-7; TRBD2 might be the D (7 bases). Trimming removed 0 bases at V and 0 bases at J, with 18 bases between. Germline values: CDR1 PRHDT, CDR2 FYEKMQ (reference sequence). The length of the CDR3 is 18 residues. The CDR3 protein is CASSLGVPLAGASYEQYF. DNA of the CDR3: TGTGCCAGCAGCTTAGGCGTCCCTTTGGCGGGGGCCTCCTACGAGCAGTACTTC.

This clonotype was observed a few times. The genes are TRBV12-3 or TRBV12-4 and TRBJ1-3, with D uncertain. CDR3 size: 14 residues. V shed 5 bases and J shed 0 bases, with 8 bases lying between them. In DNA form, the CDR3 reads TGTGCCAGCAGTCTACTTACCTCTGGAAACACCATATATTTT. This sequence encodes CASSLLTSGNTIYF.

This clonotype was seen once. The CDR3, as DNA: TGTGCCAGCAGGCCGGGACAGGGGGGGGAAAAACTGTTTTTT. It encodes CASRPGQGGEKLFF. This sequence joins TRBV28 and TRBJ1-4; TRBD1 matches at 11 bases. Trimming took 6 bases from V and 8 from J; bases not matched to a gene: 5. CDR1 is MDHEN, CDR2 SYDVKM, per germline. The CDR3 has 14 residues.

The chain combines TRBV27 with TRBJ2-2; a weak D match, TRBD1 (6 bases). Germline assignment: CDR1 MNHEY and CDR2 SMNVEV (reference sequence). The germline V and J ends were trimmed by 3 bases and 0 bases, with 8 bases remaining between them. The CDR3 runs to 15 residues. CDR3 in DNA: TGTGCCAGCAGTTTTGAGGGGGCGAACACCGGGGAGCTGTTTTTT. Protein sequence: CASSFEGANTGELFF.

V gene TRBV6-1 combines with J gene TRBJ2-4, with D possibly matching TRBD2 (6 bases). Trimming removed 0 bases at V and 7 bases at J, with 13 bases between. Germline values: CDR1 MNHNS, CDR2 SASEGT. The CDR3 covers 15 residues. CDR3 in DNA: TGTGCCAGCAGTGAAGCTCGGGGCGGGGTGAACATTCAGTACTTC. Its translation: CASSEARGGVNIQYF.

The chain couples TRBV5-6 to TRBJ1-1; a weak D match, TRBD1 (5 bases). The CDR3 contains 14 residues. CDR1 and CDR2 (germline): SGHDT, YYEEEE. The V end was cut by 4 bases, the J end by 6 bases, with 16 bases between. The CDR3 sequence is CASSQSGGYAEAFF. CDR3 sequence (DNA): TGTGCCAGCAGCCAGAGCGGGGGGTACGCTGAAGCTTTCTTT.

V usage is TRBV7-8 and J usage is TRBJ2-7, with D hard to call. CDR3 size: 15 residues. The germline CDR1 and CDR2 sequences are SGHVS and FQNEAQ. V lost 4 bases and J 3 bases, leaving 16 bases between the germline ends. This CDR3 reads CASSSHAGPFYEQYF. The CDR3 DNA reads TGTGCCAGCAGCTCACACGCCGGACCTTTCTACGAGCAGTACTTC.

The chain links TRBV24-1 to TRBJ2-3; D is perhaps TRBD1 (5 bases). Trimming shortened V by 1 base and J by 3 bases, and 10 bases separated the two germline ends. This CDR3 has 15 amino acids. CDR1 KGHDR and CDR2 SFDVKD come from the germline V gene. CDR3 nucleotide sequence: TGTGCCACCAGTGATTTACGACAGCCAACAGATACGCAGTATTTT. It encodes CATSDLRQPTDTQYF.

This clonotype was observed a few times. The rearrangement uses TRBV6-1 and TRBJ1-2; the D is unclear. The CDR3 runs to 9 residues. The V end lost 3 bases, the J end lost 14 bases, and 7 bases lay between the germline ends. From germline, CDR1 is MNHNS and CDR2 SASEGT. The chain's CDR3 is CASSDTSTF. Written as DNA, the CDR3 is TGTGCCAGCAGTGACACTTCAACCTTC.

V gene TRBV19 combines with J gene TRBJ1-5, with D perhaps matching TRBD1 (6 bases). Germline V CDR1 and CDR2: LNHDA, SQIVND (reference sequence). The CDR3 is made up of 16 amino acids. V shed 3 bases and J shed 5 bases, with 17 bases lying between them. For the CDR3, the DNA is TGTGCCAGTAGTATCCTACCGTGGGGGGGGCATCAGCCCCAGCATTTT. Translated, it gives CASSILPWGGHQPQHF. The variable domain in full, with the rest retrieved from reference TRBV19 and TRBJ1-5, is DGGITQSPKYLFRKEGQNVTLSCEQNLNHDAMYWYRQDPGQGLRLIYYSQIVNDFQKGDIAEGYSVSREKKESFPLTVTSAQKNPTAFYLCASSILPWGGHQPQHFGDGTRLSIL.

The rearrangement uses TRBV28 and TRBJ2-7, with 10 bases that match TRBD1. The CDR3 runs to 16 residues. V gave up 4 bases and J gave up 1 base; unmatched junction bases: 7. Germline loops: CDR1 MDHEN, CDR2 SYDVKM. CDR3 in DNA: TGTGCCAGCAGTTCCTGGCGGACAGGGGGTTCCTACGAGCAGTACTTC. Protein: CASSSWRTGGSYEQYF. The full variable domain, in which reference TRBV28 and TRBJ2-7 provide the parts outside the CDR3, is DVKVTQSSRYLVKRTGEKVFLECVQDMDHENMFWYRQDPGLGLRLIYFSYDVKMKEKGDIPEGYSVSREKKERFSLILESASTNQTSMYLCASSSWRTGGSYEQYFGPGTRLTVT.

V and J are TRBV7-6 and TRBJ2-5; TRBD2 aligns across 7 bases. CDR3 length equals 17 residues. Looked up from germline, CDR1 is SGHVS and CDR2 is FNYEAQ. J was trimmed by 2 bases and V by 7 bases; bases with no gene match: 16. Written as DNA, the CDR3 is TGTGCCAGCACCCCCATGGGGGGGTCCATACTTCAAGAGACCCAGTACTTC. It translates to CASTPMGGSILQETQYF.